The entry below gives a single T cell receptor beta chain sequence along with its context. Its antigen is not identified. V lost 7 bases and J lost 4, with 16 bases in between. This CDR3 has 14 amino acids. CDR1 is LNHDA, CDR2 SQIVND, per germline (reference sequence). This sample is drawn from a study of radiotherapy plus CTLA-4 blockade in lung cancer. Study background: Disease control was achieved by roughly 32% of patients, and objective responses by 18%.

Focal radiation was given together with CTLA-4 blockade (ipilimumab) to patients with chemo-refractory metastatic non-small-cell lung cancer. Findings and caveats of the study: Radiotherapy with ipilimumab was followed by blood expansion of tumor-derived clones. With interferon-beta, early dynamics of blood T cell clones were reported to best predict response.

Produced via immunoSEQ multiplex PCR; TCRdb's table is partial and in-frame only. The sample holds 50,000 or so clones, approximately 79% seen once. The J gene is TRBJ2-5, the V gene TRBV19; weak D call: TRBD2 (6 bases). The source is a human donor with non-small cell lung cancer who had a partial response to radiotherapy plus ipilimumab. This specimen was peripheral blood, taken from a patient treated with radiotherapy plus ipilimumab. The CDR3 is CASKSSGGGETQYF. Written as DNA, the CDR3 is TGTGCCAGTAAGTCCTCCGGGGGAGGAGAGACCCAGTACTTC.